The rows below give T cell receptor beta chains drawn from one sample of a study of molecular identifiers for immune sequencing clone quantification. TCRdb re-called the PCR reads with MiXCR, one entry per CDR3 protein. The sample has about 640,000 distinct CDR3 sequences; about 20% are singletons. Sequencing was carried out using naive CD8+ T cells from blood, with Jurkat cell RNA spiked in. These receptors originate from a human donor in good health. Some libraries in this study had Jurkat cell RNA spiked in. CDR3s include the opening cysteine and the closing phenylalanine or tryptophan. The D gene is left open where the match is weak. Expanded clones get a size class; other rows say once, few or many, or leave the size out.

size	J	D	V	CDR3	DNA
many	TRBJ2-7	.	TRBV5-4	CASSWGRDYEQYF	TGTGCCAGCAGCTGGGGACGGGACTACGAGCAGTACTTC
few	TRBJ1-3	.	TRBV12-3/TRBV12-4	CASTSVSGNTIYF	TGTGCCAGCACTTCTGTCTCTGGAAACACCATATATTTT
.	TRBJ2-7	TRBD1	TRBV7-9	CASSRTATGAPIAYEQYF	TGTGCCAGCAGCCGTACGGCCACAGGGGCCCCTATCGCCTACGAGCAGTACTTC
.	TRBJ2-7	.	TRBV7-6	CAGSSGTPYEQYF	TGTGCCGGCAGCTCAGGGACCCCCTACGAGCAGTACTTC
.	TRBJ2-7	TRBD2	TRBV7-3	CASSFPQREFSYEQYF	TGTGCCAGCAGCTTCCCACAGCGGGAGTTCTCCTACGAGCAGTACTTC
many	TRBJ2-7	.	TRBV13	CASSLAGTTSYEQYF	TGTGCCAGCAGCTTGGCCGGGACCACTTCCTACGAGCAGTACTTC
.	TRBJ2-1	.	TRBV9	CASSVAYSSYNEQFF	TGTGCCAGCAGCGTAGCCTACAGCTCCTACAATGAGCAGTTCTTC
many	TRBJ2-2	.	TRBV5-1	CASSLRQTNTGELFF	TGCGCCAGCAGCTTAAGACAAACGAACACCGGGGAGCTGTTTTTT
many	TRBJ2-3	TRBD1	TRBV29-1	CSTWGTGGRTDTQYF	TGCAGCACATGGGGGACAGGGGGTCGAACAGATACGCAGTATTTT
many	TRBJ1-5	.	TRBV6-2/TRBV6-3	CASSYKLGINQPQHF	TGTGCCAGCAGTTACAAGTTGGGGATCAATCAGCCCCAGCATTTT
.	TRBJ1-1	.	TRBV4-1	CASSQDVGWEAFF	TGCGCCAGCAGCCAAGATGTTGGGTGGGAAGCTTTCTTT
many	TRBJ2-7	TRBD1	TRBV7-9	CASSWIGQGARYEQYF	TGTGCCAGCAGCTGGATCGGACAGGGGGCGCGGTACGAGCAGTACTTC
many	TRBJ2-3	.	TRBV20-1	CSARERGLRDTQYF	TGCAGTGCCCGCGAACGGGGTTTGAGAGATACGCAGTATTTT
many	TRBJ1-1	.	TRBV14	CASSQIFGAEAFF	TGTGCCAGCAGCCAGATATTCGGAGCTGAAGCTTTCTTT
few	TRBJ2-5	TRBD2	TRBV9	CASSVGSYGTSGQETQYF	TGTGCCAGCAGCGTAGGATCATACGGGACTAGCGGCCAAGAGACCCAGTACTTC
.	TRBJ2-5	.	TRBV7-9	CASSSEWLGETQYF	TGTGCCAGCAGCTCGGAGTGGCTGGGAGAGACCCAGTACTTC
many	TRBJ2-7	TRBD2	TRBV27	CASSFFSGGPAYEQYF	TGTGCCAGCAGTTTTTTTAGCGGGGGCCCGGCCTACGAGCAGTACTTC
many	TRBJ1-1	.	TRBV4-3	CASSQEVGVQTSEAFF	TGCGCCAGCAGCCAAGAGGTCGGTGTACAGACCTCTGAAGCTTTCTTT
many	TRBJ2-3	.	TRBV7-2	CASSSIYLVTDTQYF	TGTGCCAGCAGCTCCATATACCTCGTTACAGATACGCAGTATTTT
few	TRBJ2-1	TRBD1	TRBV3-1	CASSPGQGADDEQFF	TGTGCCAGCAGCCCGGGACAGGGGGCGGACGATGAGCAGTTCTTC
many	TRBJ2-5	TRBD2	TRBV20-1	CSAINTGTSSQETQYF	TGCAGTGCTATTAATACCGGGACTAGCAGCCAAGAGACCCAGTACTTC
few	TRBJ2-1	.	TRBV11-3	CASSLGGPSVDEQFF	TGTGCCAGCAGCTTAGGTGGGCCCTCGGTCGATGAGCAGTTCTTC
many	TRBJ1-1	TRBD1	TRBV7-3	CASSLTGVGTGLNTEAFF	TGTGCCAGCAGCTTAACTGGGGTCGGGACAGGTTTGAACACTGAAGCTTTCTTT
many	TRBJ2-1	.	TRBV5-1	CASSLGVHEQFF	TGCGCCAGCAGCCTTGGAGTACATGAGCAGTTCTTC
few	TRBJ2-7	.	TRBV7-6	CASSLAVGPVSYEQYF	TGTGCCAGCAGCTTAGCAGTGGGACCCGTCTCCTACGAGCAGTACTTC
.	TRBJ2-1	TRBD1	TRBV7-9	CASSTTGGKWNEQFF	TGTGCCAGCAGCACTACAGGGGGAAAGTGGAATGAGCAGTTCTTC
.	TRBJ1-2	TRBD1	TRBV9	CASSVETGGADYGYTF	TGTGCCAGCAGCGTAGAGACAGGGGGCGCTGACTATGGCTACACCTTC
many	TRBJ2-7	.	TRBV30	CAFLPRGNSYEQYF	TGTGCCTTCCTTCCTCGAGGGAATAGCTACGAGCAGTACTTC
many	TRBJ2-7	.	TRBV29-1	CSVESGQGSYEQYF	TGCAGCGTTGAAAGCGGGCAGGGGTCCTACGAGCAGTACTTC
.	TRBJ2-7	TRBD2	TRBV6-2/TRBV6-3	CASSYSEDSGGADSYEQYF	TGTGCCAGCAGTTACTCTGAAGATAGCGGGGGAGCCGATAGCTACGAGCAGTACTTC
few	TRBJ2-7	.	TRBV12-3/TRBV12-4	CASSLFSPYEQYF	TGTGCCAGCAGTTTATTTTCCCCTTACGAGCAGTACTTC
once	TRBJ2-5	TRBD2	TRBV11-2	CAGRGLAPQETQYF	TGTGCCGGCAGGGGACTAGCGCCGCAAGAGACCCAGTACTTC
many	TRBJ1-4	.	TRBV29-1	CSVEDSLGGTNEKLFF	TGCAGCGTTGAAGACAGCTTAGGAGGAACTAATGAAAAACTGTTTTTT
many	TRBJ1-1	TRBD1	TRBV7-9	CASSLEGFRGGTEAFF	TGTGCCAGCAGCTTAGAAGGTTTCAGGGGGGGCACTGAAGCTTTCTTT
many	TRBJ2-7	TRBD2	TRBV10-3	CAISEGSGGYEQYF	TGTGCCATCAGTGAGGGGTCGGGAGGGTACGAGCAGTACTTC
many	TRBJ2-3	.	TRBV5-1	CASSPGDSLHTDTQYF	TGCGCCAGCAGCCCGGGGGACAGCCTTCACACAGATACGCAGTATTTT
many	TRBJ2-3	.	TRBV5-6	CASSLYPDTQYF	TGTGCCAGCAGCTTATATCCAGATACGCAGTATTTT
few	TRBJ2-3	TRBD2	TRBV12-3/TRBV12-4	CASSSATSIPDTQYF	TGTGCCAGCAGTTCCGCGACTAGCATCCCAGATACGCAGTATTTT
many	TRBJ1-5	.	TRBV4-1	CASSQDREYSNQPQHF	TGCGCCAGCAGCCAAGATCGAGAGTATAGCAATCAGCCCCAGCATTTT
many	TRBJ2-3	.	TRBV28	CASTSETTPTDTQYF	TGTGCCAGCACATCCGAGACAACCCCCACAGATACGCAGTATTTT
many	TRBJ1-5	.	TRBV12-5	CASGLGGFGQPQHF	TGTGCTAGTGGTTTGGGAGGGTTTGGTCAGCCCCAGCATTTT
many	TRBJ1-4	TRBD1	TRBV12-3/TRBV12-4	CASRKDRALDEKLFF	TGTGCCAGCAGAAAAGACAGGGCGTTGGACGAAAAACTGTTTTTT
.	TRBJ2-1	TRBD2	TRBV20-1	CSARGDYPYNEQFF	TGCAGTGCTAGAGGGGACTACCCATACAATGAGCAGTTCTTC
many	TRBJ2-1	TRBD1	TRBV4-3	CASSPDRASYNEQFF	TGCGCCAGCAGCCCCGACAGGGCGTCCTACAATGAGCAGTTCTTC
many	TRBJ2-5	TRBD2	TRBV13	CASSLGLGVAGETQYF	TGTGCCAGCAGCTTAGGCCTCGGGGTAGCGGGGGAGACCCAGTACTTC
.	TRBJ2-3	.	TRBV19	CASKIFDTTDMQYF	TGTGCCAGTAAGATTTTCGACACGACAGATATGCAGTATTTT
many	TRBJ2-5	TRBD1	TRBV5-1	CASSSTGDRGTQYF	TGCGCCAGCAGCTCCACAGGGGACCGGGGGACCCAGTACTTC
few	TRBJ2-7	.	TRBV20-1	CSATTRQATYEQYF	TGCAGTGCTACCACCCGACAGGCGACCTACGAGCAGTACTTC
many	TRBJ2-7	TRBD1	TRBV4-3	CASSQLGGVQGTYEQYF	TGCGCCAGCAGCCAACTTGGTGGGGTACAGGGGACCTACGAGCAGTACTTC
few	TRBJ2-1	TRBD2	TRBV29-1	CSAGLALPYNEQFF	TGCAGCGCCGGACTAGCGCTGCCTTACAATGAGCAGTTCTTC
few	TRBJ2-7	TRBD1	TRBV11-2	CASSLGGQGGYEQYF	TGTGCCAGCAGCTTAGGAGGACAGGGCGGCTACGAGCAGTACTTC
many	TRBJ2-5	.	TRBV11-2	CASSSDWSLQETQYF	TGTGCCAGCAGCTCCGATTGGTCGTTGCAAGAGACCCAGTACTTC
few	TRBJ2-1	.	TRBV2	CASSDREGIVENEQFF	TGTGCCAGCAGTGATCGCGAAGGCATCGTAGAGAATGAGCAGTTCTTC
.	TRBJ2-7	.	TRBV7-9	CASSYLEGGHEQYF	TGTGCCAGCAGCTACCTGGAGGGGGGCCACGAGCAGTACTTC
many	TRBJ1-1	.	TRBV9	CASSGSVNTEAFF	TGTGCCAGCAGCGGAAGCGTGAACACTGAAGCTTTCTTT
many	TRBJ2-7	.	TRBV7-9	CASSPRDGYEQYF	TGTGCCAGCAGCCCTAGGGACGGCTACGAGCAGTACTTC